This T cell receptor (beta chain) emerged from a study of shared clonotypes between healthy human individuals. TCRdb's copy holds only in-frame clones and misses some; the assay was immunoSEQ multiplex PCR. The sample shows 450,000 to 600,000 clones, about four fifths of them seen only once. With regard to this clone: The antigen remains unidentified.

Per the germline V gene, CDR1 is LGHNA and CDR2 is YNFKEQ. The CDR3 is made up of 17 amino acids. V was clipped by 0 bases and J by 3 bases, with 15 bases between them. Study observations and caveats: Among donors, clonotype sharing was expected to be affected by sequencing depth.

The sample taken for sequencing was PBMCs. The V call is TRBV4-2, the J call TRBJ1-3; D not certain. This receptor was obtained from a woman aged 40 to 49 in good health. Some clones in this sample may be carry-over from other donors' samples. The CDR3, as DNA: TGTGCCAGCAGCCAAGATCCCTGGCAGGAGAGTGGAAACACCATATATTTT. Translated: CASSQDPWQESGNTIYF.